Listed here are 28 T cell receptor beta chains from one sample, sequenced in a study of control samples from healthy donors and cancer patients. Repertoires were generated with immunoSEQ multiplex PCR, while TCRdb's copy carries only in-frame clones and drops some. The table lists under 200,000 clones, 91% of them singletons. Sequencing used blood. These receptors all stem from a woman younger than 45 in good health.

With regard to this clone: Other DNA sequences in the same sample also yield this CDR3. The chain links TRBV3-1 (or the pseudogene TRBV3-2) to TRBJ1-1; D is ambiguous. V was clipped by 1 base and J by 0 bases, with 3 bases between them. Germline CDR1 and CDR2: LGHDT and YNNKEL (reference sequence). The CDR3 has 13 amino acids. This chain's CDR3 is CASSQAVNTEAFF. CDR3 sequence (DNA): TGTGCCAGCAGCCAAGCAGTGAACACTGAAGCTTTCTTT.

The chain uses TRBV15 and TRBJ2-1; 9 positions agree with TRBD2. The CDR3 covers 14 residues. After removal of 2 bases from V and 9 bases from J, the junction contained 5 bases not matched to a gene. The germline V gene has CDR1 LNHNV and CDR2 YYDKDF (reference sequence). In DNA, the CDR3 is TGTGCCACCAGCAGACTAGCGGGAAAATCTGAGCAGTTCTTC. Translation gives CATSRLAGKSEQFF.

Of note for this clone: The same CDR3 is also encoded by other DNA sequences in this sample. This rearrangement joins TRBV4-2 to TRBJ2-3; 15 nucleotides line up with TRBD2. This CDR3 comprises 18 residues. The germline gives CDR1 LGHNA, CDR2 YNFKEQ. J lost 0 bases, V lost 3 bases, and 4 bases had no gene match. CDR3 in DNA: TGTGCCAGCAGCCAGGGACTAGCGGGAGGCCCTAGCACAGATACGCAGTATTTT. Amino acids: CASSQGLAGGPSTDTQYF.

This chain joins TRBV5-1 and TRBJ2-1; no reliable D call. The CDR3 sequence is 12 residues long. Germline V gene sequence: CDR1 SGHRS, CDR2 YFSETQ. The ends were cut back, 0 bases at V and 8 bases at J, with 6 bases in the middle. The CDR3 nucleotides read TGCGCCAGCAGCTTGGGTGGAGATGAGCAGTTCTTC. Translating gives CASSLGGDEQFF.

The rearrangement uses TRBV4-2 and TRBJ2-3; D call uncertain. Per germline, CDR1 LGHNA and CDR2 YNFKEQ. V was trimmed by 0 bases and J by 0 bases, leaving 7 bases between them. CDR3 length: 15 amino acids. In nucleotides, the CDR3 is TGTGCCAGCAGCCAAGATGCCAGGAGCACAGATACGCAGTATTTT. Translating it yields CASSQDARSTDTQYF.

This rearrangement joins TRBV5-4 to TRBJ1-2, with D maybe TRBD1 (5 bases). Trimming removed 0 bases from V and 5 bases from J, with 11 bases in between. This CDR3 has 14 amino acids. Germline lookup yields CDR1 SGHNT and CDR2 YYREEE (reference sequence). The chain's CDR3 is CASSLDRRHYGYTF. CDR3 nucleotide sequence: TGTGCCAGCAGCTTGGACAGGAGACATTATGGCTACACCTTC.

This chain links TRBV6-2 or TRBV6-3 with TRBJ2-7; D might be TRBD2 (6 bases). Germline V lookup: CDR1 MNHEY, CDR2 SVGEGT. The CDR3 is 13 residues long. V lost 7 bases and J 2 bases, leaving 12 bases between the germline ends. The CDR3 loop is CASTPSAPYEQYF. In DNA, the CDR3 is TGTGCCAGCACCCCTAGCGCCCCCTACGAGCAGTACTTC.

This chain joins TRBV20-1 and TRBJ1-1; D is undetermined. The CDR3 length is 11 residues. Germline lookup yields CDR1 DFQATT and CDR2 SNEGSKA (reference sequence). Deletions cut 8 bases from V and 1 base from J, with 8 bases between. This CDR3 is CSSRANTEAFF. In nucleotides, the CDR3 is TGCAGTAGTAGGGCGAACACTGAAGCTTTCTTT.

This chain joins TRBV7-9 and TRBJ1-4; D unclear. Trimming took 1 base from V and 0 from J, leaving 9 bases between them. The germline V gene encodes CDR1 SEHNR and CDR2 FQNEAQ (reference sequence). The CDR3 loop spans 16 amino acids. The CDR3 DNA follows: TGTGCCAGCAGCTTAGTCCGGGCCGCAACTAATGAAAAACTGTTTTTT. Encoded protein: CASSLVRAATNEKLFF.

The rearrangement uses TRBV18 and TRBJ2-1, with 7 bases matching TRBD2. With V trimmed by 2 bases and J by 2 bases, 6 bases remained unmatched. The CDR3 is 16 amino acids. From germline, CDR1 is KGHSH and CDR2 LQKENI. The CDR3 sequence: CASSPTGTTTYNEQFF. CDR3 nucleotides: TGTGCCAGCTCACCAACCGGGACTACCACCTACAATGAGCAGTTCTTC.

The V call is TRBV5-6, the J call TRBJ1-2; 7 bases are a match to TRBD1. V lost 4 bases, J lost 4 bases, and 7 bases stayed unmatched. This CDR3 is built from 14 residues. CDR1 and CDR2 from the germline V gene are SGHDT and YYEEEE. The CDR3 region is CASSPGGVGYGYTF. CDR3 bases: TGTGCCAGCAGCCCAGGGGGTGTTGGCTATGGCTACACCTTC.

The chain has TRBV3-1 (or the pseudogene TRBV3-2) and TRBJ1-3; D call uncertain. Trimming removed 0 bases at V and 0 bases at J, with 6 bases between. Germline assignment: CDR1 LGHDT and CDR2 YNNKEL (reference sequence). The CDR3 covers 15 residues. The CDR3 here is CASSQEASSGNTIYF. In nucleotides, the CDR3 is TGTGCCAGCAGCCAAGAGGCCAGCTCTGGAAACACCATATATTTT.

The chain uses TRBV19 and TRBJ1-2; no firm D call. Trimming removed 9 bases at V and 0 bases at J, with 8 bases between. CDR1 is LNHDA and CDR2 is SQIVND in the germline V gene (reference sequence). The CDR3 length is 12 residues. The CDR3 DNA reads TGTGCCAGCGGCCGGGCTAACTATGGCTACACCTTC. Protein: CASGRANYGYTF.

This sequence joins TRBV12-3 or TRBV12-4 and TRBJ2-7; D is ambiguous. The CDR3 is 11 residues long. Trimming took off 6 bases at V and 2 bases at J, with 5 bases between the two ends. The CDR3 loop reads CASSSTYEQYF. CDR3 sequence (DNA): TGTGCCAGCAGCAGCACCTACGAGCAGTACTTC.

The chain combines TRBV7-2 with TRBJ2-1; either TRBD1 or TRBD2 may supply D (5 bases each). V lost 1 base and J 2 bases, leaving 9 bases between the germline ends. Germline V gene sequence: CDR1 SGHTA, CDR2 FQGNSA. The CDR3 totals 15 residues. The DNA for the CDR3 is TGTGCCAGCAGCTTAGGGGACCCGGCCTACAATGAGCAGTTCTTC. Translating it yields CASSLGDPAYNEQFF. Full variable domain (remainder filled in from reference TRBV7-2 and TRBJ2-1): GAGVSQSPSNKVTEKGKDVELRCDPISGHTALYWYRQSLGQGLEFLIYFQGNSAPDKSGLPSDRFSAERTGGSVSTLTIQRTQQEDSAVYLCASSLGDPAYNEQFFGPGTRLTVL.

The chain recombines TRBV30 with TRBJ1-1; the D gene is possibly TRBD1 (6 bases). The CDR3 is 14 amino acids. V lost 0 bases to trimming and J lost 2 bases, with 10 bases between them. Germline V lookup: CDR1 GTSNPN, CDR2 SVGIG (reference sequence). CDR3 in amino acids: CAWSVHRANTEAFF. CDR3 DNA sequence: TGTGCCTGGAGTGTACACAGGGCCAACACTGAAGCTTTCTTT.

This sequence joins TRBV9 and TRBJ1-1; D is undetermined. The CDR3 runs 13 residues. In germline, CDR1 is SGDLS, CDR2 YYNGEE. V lost 1 base and J 3 bases, leaving 7 bases between the germline ends. The CDR3: CASSVLQHTEAFF. The CDR3 coding sequence is TGTGCCAGCAGCGTACTTCAGCACACTGAAGCTTTCTTT. Drawing the rest from reference TRBV9 and TRBJ1-1, the complete variable domain is DSGVTQTPKHLITATGQRVTLRCSPRSGDLSVYWYQQSLDQGLQFLIQYYNGEERAKGNILERFSAQQFPDLHSELNLSSLELGDSALYFCASSVLQHTEAFFGQGTRLTVV.

This chain uses TRBV25-1 with TRBJ1-1; D gene ambiguous. V lost 4 bases, J lost 1 base, and 7 bases lay in between. Per the germline V gene, CDR1 is MGHDK and CDR2 is SYGVNS. The length of the CDR3 is 13 residues. CDR3 loop: CASSGYRNTEAFF. The CDR3 coding sequence is TGTGCCAGCAGTGGATACAGGAACACTGAAGCTTTCTTT. The variable domain in full, completed from reference TRBV25-1 and TRBJ1-1, reads EADIYQTPRYLVIGTGKKITLECSQTMGHDKMYWYQQDPGMELHLIHYSYGVNSTEKGDLSSESTVSRIRTEHFPLTLESARPSHTSQYLCASSGYRNTEAFFGQGTRLTVV.

This chain links TRBV6-5 with TRBJ2-7; D may be TRBD1 (6 bases). V lost 7 bases and J 0 bases, leaving 16 bases between the germline ends. This CDR3 contains 15 residues. Germline V gene data show CDR1 as MNHEY and CDR2 as SVGAGI. CDR3 in amino acids: CASMQLQGSSYEQYF. DNA of the CDR3: TGTGCCAGCATGCAGCTACAGGGTAGCTCCTACGAGCAGTACTTC.

V usage is TRBV25-1 and J usage is TRBJ1-4; no clear D gene. The germline gives CDR1 MGHDK, CDR2 SYGVNS. V lost 3 bases to trimming and J lost 0 bases, with 14 bases between them. The CDR3 runs 17 residues. The CDR3 spells CASSETAGFATNEKLFF. The CDR3 nucleotides are TGTGCCAGCAGTGAGACGGCCGGATTTGCAACTAATGAAAAACTGTTTTTT.

This clone is a singleton in its sample. The V and J genes are TRBV6-5 and TRBJ1-4, with D tentatively TRBD1 (5 bases). Per germline, CDR1 MNHEY and CDR2 SVGAGI. The length of the CDR3 is 14 residues. The V gene lost 4 bases and the J gene lost 0 bases, with 6 bases spanning the gap. CDR3 sequence reads: CASSSGSTNEKLFF. The CDR3, as DNA: TGTGCCAGCAGTTCAGGGTCAACTAATGAAAAACTGTTTTTT.

V gene TRBV7-9 combines with J gene TRBJ1-6, with D unclear. This CDR3 is 14 amino acids long. Trimming took off 1 base at V and 6 bases at J, with 7 bases between the two ends. Germline CDR1 reads SEHNR; CDR2 reads FQNEAQ (reference sequence). CDR3 region: CASSLVPGNSPLHF. Written as DNA, the CDR3 is TGTGCCAGCAGCTTAGTTCCGGGTAATTCACCCCTCCACTTT.

The rearrangement joins TRBV18 to TRBJ2-7; 9 bases map to TRBD2. Germline loops: CDR1 KGHSH, CDR2 LQKENI. There are 15 residues in the CDR3. V dropped 3 bases and J dropped 2; count of bases not matched to a gene: 5. The CDR3 sequence is CASSPGAGGTYEQYF. The CDR3 nucleotides are TGTGCCAGCTCACCGGGAGCGGGGGGTACCTACGAGCAGTACTTC.

CDR3 nucleotide sequence: TGCGCCAGCAGCCAAACTCCACCCGGGGTGGCCAAAAACATTCAGTACTTC. It encodes CASSQTPPGVAKNIQYF. The V and J genes are TRBV4-1 and TRBJ2-4; possibly TRBD2 for D (5 bases). The V end lost 2 bases, the J end lost 1 base, and 15 bases lay between the germline ends. CDR3 length: 17 amino acids. CDR1 and CDR2 from the germline V gene are MGHRA and YSYEKL.

This sequence joins TRBV6-1 and TRBJ1-1; perhaps TRBD1 as D (5 bases). With 1 base removed from V and 0 bases from J, the gap between germline ends came to 12 bases. The germline gives CDR1 MNHNS, CDR2 SASEGT. This CDR3 has 16 amino acids. CDR3 sequence: CASSEGGRTMNTEAFF. CDR3 DNA sequence: TGTGCCAGCAGTGAAGGGGGCAGGACCATGAACACTGAAGCTTTCTTT.

This chain connects TRBV4-1 to TRBJ1-2; 9 nucleotides align to TRBD1. The V gene end was trimmed by 4 bases and the J gene end by 6 bases; junction bases not matched to a gene: 9. This CDR3 comprises 15 residues. CDR1 MGHRA and CDR2 YSYEKL come from the germline V gene. The CDR3 DNA is TGCGCCAGCAGCCTTACCGGGACAGGGTACGATGGCTACACCTTC. It is translated as CASSLTGTGYDGYTF.

The chain is built from TRBV24-1 and TRBJ2-1; a weak D match, TRBD1 (7 bases). V was trimmed by 0 bases and J by 4 bases, leaving 12 bases between them. Germline V gene sequence: CDR1 KGHDR, CDR2 SFDVKD. The CDR3 runs 16 residues. The CDR3 DNA sequence: TGTGCCACCAGTGATTTGACGGAGGGGGCATACAATGAGCAGTTCTTC. This sequence encodes CATSDLTEGAYNEQFF.

This chain connects TRBV2 to TRBJ2-7, with D tentatively TRBD1 (6 bases). The CDR3 has 12 residues. Per germline, CDR1 SNHLY and CDR2 FYNNEI. V was cut by 5 bases and J by 2 bases, with 7 bases left in between. The CDR3 sequence: CASSRTAYEQYF. The CDR3 DNA reads TGTGCCAGCAGTCGGACAGCCTACGAGCAGTACTTC. The complete variable domain, with remaining parts taken from reference TRBV2 and TRBJ2-7, reads EPEVTQTPSHQVTQMGQEVILRCVPISNHLYFYWYRQILGQKVEFLVSFYNNEISEKSEIFDDQFSVERPDGSNFTLKIRSTKLEDSAMYFCASSRTAYEQYFGPGTRLTVT.